This T cell receptor beta chain was identified during a study of T-cell memory formation after mild COVID-19 (dated by TCRdb to the early 2020s). Broadly, across the study: TCR sequence clusters from the two donors were found to be largely donor specific. In a couple of donors, T-cell clones that expanded and contracted after mild COVID-19 were tracked by sequencing TCRalpha and TCRbeta repertoires over time. Two young, previously healthy adult volunteers made up the cohort, one male and one female. General study outcomes and caveats: Clones that contracted from day 15 to 85 showed balanced CD4/CD8 phenotypes, whereas a second wave of clones that expanded from day 15 to 37 leaned towards CD4+. SARS-CoV-2 specificity of the second-wave clones peaking on day 37 was not confirmed. Contracting CD4+ clones were found mainly in CM and EM memory subsets, while CD8+ clones were enriched in EMRA. The study included only a couple of mild cases, and larger cohorts that include severe cases with pre-infection samples were judged to be necessary. Some responding clones were detected in pre-infection memory, suggesting pre-existing cross-reactive memory T cells joined the SARS-CoV-2 response.

Sequenced on an Illumina NovaSeq 6000. cDNA libraries for TCRalpha and TCRbeta were prepared by 5'RACE using constant-segment primers, with sample barcodes and unique molecular identifiers added. RNA was extracted from every sample with Trizol reagent. Libraries were amplified in two PCR steps, with a second sample barcode and Illumina TruSeq adapters added in the second step. Sequencing of libraries was performed on an Illumina NovaSeq with 2 x 150 bp paired-end reads. The original methods were these. Reads were demultiplexed and collapsed into UMI-guided consensus sequences with migec v1.2.7. With mixcr v2.1.11, UMI consensuses were aligned to TRA and TRB V and J templates and assembled into clonotypes. Clonotypes were classified as expanded or contracted when called significant by both edgeR and NoisET, with noise models trained on biological replicates. edgeR calls used a false discovery rate-adjusted p below 0.01 and a log2 fold-change threshold of 1. As an exploratory analysis of dynamics, PCA with hierarchical clustering was applied to max-normalized trajectories of the 1000 most abundant clonotypes. Each responding clone was given a CD4 or CD8 phenotype based on the CD4+ and CD8+ repertoires, which had been sequenced separately. Using fastp trimming at Q25 and MiXCR clonotype assembly, TCRdb reanalyzed the public sequencing data and kept in-frame beta chains. CDR3 protein sequences are deduplicated, and each keeps its most common genes and DNA. These V and J calls originate from TCRdb's pipeline instead of the authors' own analysis. This sample has 250,000 to 400,000 distinct CDR3 sequences in its table, and approximately 14% of those were observed once. The top ten clones comprise 20% to 25% of the sample.

Trimming removed 8 bases from V and 4 bases from J, leaving 11 bases between the germline ends. Taken from cysteine to phenylalanine, the CDR3 has 12 residues. Only the CDR3 portion is preserved as DNA: 36 bases, with reading frame beginning at the first base. CDR1 and CDR2, per the germline V gene, are KGHSH and LQKENI. This clonotype appeared a few times. Which antigen it targets is not known. No much larger clonotype is one base removed from it; base qualities were not supplied. PBMCs were isolated by Ficoll-Paque density gradient centrifugation. The chain was built from TRBV18 and TRBJ1-1; the D segment cannot be called with confidence. This sequence originates from a man in his late teens or twenties who had mild COVID-19 (a few samples of this study predate the infection). The sample titles of this study are shuffled in the database, so cell type and time point are left out; the donor was told from shared clones. Sequenced material: PBMCs or a T cell subset sorted from them (not recorded which). The DNA sequence is TGTGCCAGCAGGGAGTTGAGCACTGAAGCTTTCTTT. It codes for CASRELSTEAFF.